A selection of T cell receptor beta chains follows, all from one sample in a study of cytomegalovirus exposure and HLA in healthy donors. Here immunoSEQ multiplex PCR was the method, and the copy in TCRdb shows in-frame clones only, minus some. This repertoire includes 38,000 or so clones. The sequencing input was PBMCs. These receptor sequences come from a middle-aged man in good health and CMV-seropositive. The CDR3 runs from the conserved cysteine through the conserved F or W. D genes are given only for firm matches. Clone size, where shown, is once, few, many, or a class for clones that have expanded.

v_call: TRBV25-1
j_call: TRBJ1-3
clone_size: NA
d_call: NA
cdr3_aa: CASSLPQVGNTIYF
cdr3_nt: TGTGCCAGCAGTTTGCCCCAGGTTGGAAACACCATATATTTT

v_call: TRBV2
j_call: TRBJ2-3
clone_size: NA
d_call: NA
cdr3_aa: CASSDIRRGRKLTDTQYF
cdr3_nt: TGTGCCAGCAGTGATATACGGCGGGGACGGAAACTCACAGATACGCAGTATTTT

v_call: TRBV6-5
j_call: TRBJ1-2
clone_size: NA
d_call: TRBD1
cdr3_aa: CASRWDRGNYGYTF
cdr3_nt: TGTGCCAGCCGATGGGACAGGGGGAACTATGGCTACACCTTC

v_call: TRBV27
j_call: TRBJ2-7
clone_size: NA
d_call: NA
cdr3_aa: CASSSDMGLEYF
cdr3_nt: TGTGCCAGCAGTTCAGACATGGGGCTGGAGTACTTC

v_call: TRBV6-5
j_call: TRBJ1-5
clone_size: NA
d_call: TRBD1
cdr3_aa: CASSYSSDRDNQPQHF
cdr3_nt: TGTGCCAGCAGTTACTCTAGCGACAGGGACAATCAGCCCCAGCATTTT

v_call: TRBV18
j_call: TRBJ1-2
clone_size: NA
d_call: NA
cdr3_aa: CASSGNRNYGYTF
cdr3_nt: TGTGCCAGCTCAGGAAACAGAAACTATGGCTACACCTTC

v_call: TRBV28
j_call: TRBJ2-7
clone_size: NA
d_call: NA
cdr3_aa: CASRLSAIHEQYF
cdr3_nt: TGTGCCAGCCGACTCAGTGCAATTCACGAGCAGTACTTC

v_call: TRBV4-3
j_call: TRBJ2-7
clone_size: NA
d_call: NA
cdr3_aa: CASSQDFGEQYF
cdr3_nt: TGCGCCAGCAGCCAAGATTTCGGCGAGCAGTACTTC

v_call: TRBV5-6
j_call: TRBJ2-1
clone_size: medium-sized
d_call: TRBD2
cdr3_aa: CASSLGLGNEQFF
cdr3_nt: TGTGCCAGCAGCTTAGGACTAGGGAATGAGCAGTTCTTC

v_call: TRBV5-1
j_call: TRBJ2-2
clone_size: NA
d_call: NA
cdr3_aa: CASSSDRLYTGELFF
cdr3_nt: TGCGCCAGCAGCTCAGACAGGCTATACACCGGGGAGCTGTTTTTT

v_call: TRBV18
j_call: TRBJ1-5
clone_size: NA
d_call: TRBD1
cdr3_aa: CASSPGTGDQPQHF
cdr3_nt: TGTGCCAGCTCACCCGGGACAGGTGACCAGCCCCAGCATTTT

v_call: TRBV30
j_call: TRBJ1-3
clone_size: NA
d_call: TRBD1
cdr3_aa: CAWREGASGNTIYF
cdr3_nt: TGTGCCTGGAGGGAGGGGGCCTCTGGAAACACCATATATTTT

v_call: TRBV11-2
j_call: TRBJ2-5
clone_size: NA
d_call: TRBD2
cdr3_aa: CASSLVAGGRKETQYF
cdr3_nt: TGTGCCAGCAGCTTGGTAGCGGGAGGGAGAAAGGAGACCCAGTACTTC

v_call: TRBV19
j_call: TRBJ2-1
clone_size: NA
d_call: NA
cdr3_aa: CAATAHGYNEQFF
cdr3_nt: TGTGCCGCCACCGCCCACGGCTACAATGAGCAGTTCTTC

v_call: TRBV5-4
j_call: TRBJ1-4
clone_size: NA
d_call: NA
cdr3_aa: CASSSHGGIGTNEKLFF
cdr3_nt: TGTGCCAGCAGCTCACATGGAGGGATAGGGACTAATGAAAAACTGTTTTTT

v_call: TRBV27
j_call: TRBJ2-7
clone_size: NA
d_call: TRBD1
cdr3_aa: CASREQGVSYEQYF
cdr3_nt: TGTGCCAGCAGGGAACAGGGGGTTTCCTACGAGCAGTACTTC

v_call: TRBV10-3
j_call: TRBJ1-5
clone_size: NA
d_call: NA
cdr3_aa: CAISAGDNSNQPQHF
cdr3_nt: TGTGCCATCAGTGCCGGGGACAATAGCAATCAGCCCCAGCATTTT

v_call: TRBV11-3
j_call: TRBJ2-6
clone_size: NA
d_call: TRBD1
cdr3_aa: CASSITGTEYSGANVLTF
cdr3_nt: TGTGCCAGCAGCATCACCGGGACAGAGTACTCTGGGGCCAACGTCCTGACTTTC

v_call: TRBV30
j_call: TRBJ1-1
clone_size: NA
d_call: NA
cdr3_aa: CAWREPAGMNTEAFF
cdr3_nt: TGTGCCTGGAGGGAGCCCGCAGGGATGAACACTGAAGCTTTCTTT

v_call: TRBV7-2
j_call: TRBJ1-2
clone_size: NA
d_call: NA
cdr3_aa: CASNIQGFYGYTF
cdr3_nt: TGTGCCAGCAACATACAGGGATTCTATGGCTACACCTTC

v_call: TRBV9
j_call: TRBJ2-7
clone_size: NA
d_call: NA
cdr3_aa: CASLVRGSEQYF
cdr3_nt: TGTGCCAGTCTCGTTCGAGGAAGCGAGCAGTACTTC

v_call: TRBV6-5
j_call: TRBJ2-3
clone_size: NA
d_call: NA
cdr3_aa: CASSFSPGLTDTQYF
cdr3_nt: TGTGCCAGCAGTTTCTCCCCAGGACTCACAGATACGCAGTATTTT

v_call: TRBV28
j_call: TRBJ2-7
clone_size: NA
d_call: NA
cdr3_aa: CASTNGQNYEQYF
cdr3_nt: TGTGCCAGCACGAACGGACAGAACTACGAGCAGTACTTC

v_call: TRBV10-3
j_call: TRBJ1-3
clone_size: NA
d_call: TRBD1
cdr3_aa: CAIRQGDGNTIYF
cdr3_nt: TGTGCCATTAGACAGGGAGACGGAAACACCATATATTTT

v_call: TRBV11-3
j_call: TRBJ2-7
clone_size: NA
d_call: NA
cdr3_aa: CASSLQGSTLGEQYF
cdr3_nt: TGTGCCAGCAGCTTACAGGGGTCCACATTGGGCGAGCAGTACTTC

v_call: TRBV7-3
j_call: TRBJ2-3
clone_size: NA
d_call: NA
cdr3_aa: CASSSAGTRGMDTQYF
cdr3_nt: TGTGCCAGCAGTTCTGCCGGGACAAGGGGGATGGATACGCAGTATTTT

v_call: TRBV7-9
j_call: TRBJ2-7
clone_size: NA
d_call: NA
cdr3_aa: CASSLDGRVYEQYF
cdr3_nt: TGTGCCAGCAGCTTAGATGGCAGGGTCTACGAGCAGTACTTC

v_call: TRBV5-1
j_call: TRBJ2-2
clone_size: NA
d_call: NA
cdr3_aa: CASSRDTNTGELFF
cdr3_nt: TGCGCCAGCAGCCGGGACACGAACACCGGGGAGCTGTTTTTT

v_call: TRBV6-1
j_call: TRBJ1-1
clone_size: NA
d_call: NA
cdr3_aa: CASRAGMNTEAFF
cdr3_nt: TGTGCCAGCAGAGCAGGCATGAACACTGAAGCTTTCTTT

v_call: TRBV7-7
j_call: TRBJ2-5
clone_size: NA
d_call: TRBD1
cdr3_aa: CASSLGQVETQYF
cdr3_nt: TGTGCTAGCAGCTTGGGACAGGTAGAGACCCAGTACTTC

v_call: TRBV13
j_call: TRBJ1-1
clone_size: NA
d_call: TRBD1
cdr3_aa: CASSLGQGRAFF
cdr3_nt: TGTGCCAGCAGCCTTGGACAGGGCCGGGCTTTCTTT

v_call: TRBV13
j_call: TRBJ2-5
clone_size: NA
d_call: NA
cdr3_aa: CASSYYSGEETQYF
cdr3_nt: TGTGCCAGCAGCTATTATAGCGGAGAAGAGACCCAGTACTTC

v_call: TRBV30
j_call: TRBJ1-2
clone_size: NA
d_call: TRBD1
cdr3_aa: CAWSRAQGDRYTF
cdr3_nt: TGTGCCTGGTCCCGGGCACAGGGGGACCGCTACACCTTC

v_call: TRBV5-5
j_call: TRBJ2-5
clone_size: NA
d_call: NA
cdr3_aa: CASSSQGGRQETQYF
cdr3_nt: TGTGCCAGCAGCTCTCAGGGTGGGCGACAAGAGACCCAGTACTTC

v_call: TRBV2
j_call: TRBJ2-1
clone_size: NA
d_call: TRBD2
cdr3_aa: CASSPGLAGNNEQFF
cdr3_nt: TGTGCCAGCAGTCCCGGACTAGCGGGTAACAATGAGCAGTTCTTC

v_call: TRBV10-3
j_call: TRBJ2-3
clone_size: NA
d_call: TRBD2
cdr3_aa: CATSQPLAGGPGTQYF
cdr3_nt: TGTGCCACCAGTCAACCTTTAGCGGGAGGGCCCGGTACGCAGTATTTT

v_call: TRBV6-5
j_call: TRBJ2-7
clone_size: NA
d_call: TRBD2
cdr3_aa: CASSYSRGTYEQYF
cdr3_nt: TGTGCCAGCAGTTACTCGCGGGGGACCTACGAGCAGTACTTC

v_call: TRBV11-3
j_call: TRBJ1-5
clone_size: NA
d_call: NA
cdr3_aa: CASSPPPGGRYPPQHF
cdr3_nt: TGTGCCAGCAGCCCCCCCCCGGGGGGCAGGTATCCGCCCCAGCATTTT

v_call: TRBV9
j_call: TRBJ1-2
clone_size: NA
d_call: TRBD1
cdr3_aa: CASSPRTGSYGYTF
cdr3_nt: TGTGCCAGCAGCCCCCGGACAGGGAGCTATGGCTACACCTTC

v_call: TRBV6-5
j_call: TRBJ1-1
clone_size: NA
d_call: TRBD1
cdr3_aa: CASSYTGQGKNTEAFF
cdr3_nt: TGTGCCAGCAGTTACACCGGACAGGGGAAAAACACTGAAGCTTTCTTT

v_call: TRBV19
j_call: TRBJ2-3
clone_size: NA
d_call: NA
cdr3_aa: CASSDDYTSTDTQYF
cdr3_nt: TGTGCCAGTAGTGATGACTATACTAGCACAGATACGCAGTATTTT

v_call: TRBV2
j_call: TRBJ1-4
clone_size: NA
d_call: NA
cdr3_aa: CASNSSGGLEKLFF
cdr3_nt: TGTGCCAGCAACTCTTCGGGGGGGCTTGAAAAACTGTTTTTT

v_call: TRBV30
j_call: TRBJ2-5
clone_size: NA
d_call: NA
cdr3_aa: CARGIGQETQYF
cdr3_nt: TGTGCCAGAGGAATCGGCCAAGAGACCCAGTACTTC

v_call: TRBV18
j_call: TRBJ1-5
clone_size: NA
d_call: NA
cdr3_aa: CASSPTQDQPQHF
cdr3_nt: TGTGCCAGCTCACCGACCCAGGATCAGCCCCAGCATTTT

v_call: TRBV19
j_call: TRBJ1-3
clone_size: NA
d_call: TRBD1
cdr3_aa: CASSLQGISGNTIYF
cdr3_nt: TGTGCCAGTAGTCTACAGGGGATATCTGGAAACACCATATATTTT

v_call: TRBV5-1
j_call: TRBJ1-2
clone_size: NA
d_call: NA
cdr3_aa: CASSLVGILRATTGGLEYGYTF
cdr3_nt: TGCGCCAGCAGCTTGGTTGGGATCTTAAGGGCAACGACGGGCGGGCTCGAATATGGCTACACCTTC

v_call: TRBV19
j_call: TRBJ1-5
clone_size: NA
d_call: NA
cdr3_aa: CATDSGRGGDQPQHF
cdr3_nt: TGTGCCACGGACTCAGGTCGGGGAGGGGATCAGCCCCAGCATTTT

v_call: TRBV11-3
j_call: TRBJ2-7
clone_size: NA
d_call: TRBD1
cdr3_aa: CASSPDREDEQYF
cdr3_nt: TGTGCCAGCAGCCCGGACAGGGAGGACGAGCAGTACTTC

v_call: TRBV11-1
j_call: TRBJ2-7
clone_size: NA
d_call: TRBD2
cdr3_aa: CASSSTFGTSGFEQYF
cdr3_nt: TGTGCCAGCAGCTCTACGTTCGGGACTAGCGGGTTCGAGCAGTACTTC

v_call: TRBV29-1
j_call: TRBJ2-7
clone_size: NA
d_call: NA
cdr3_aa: CSVGDLPYEQYF
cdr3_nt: TGCAGCGTTGGGGACTTGCCCTACGAGCAGTACTTC

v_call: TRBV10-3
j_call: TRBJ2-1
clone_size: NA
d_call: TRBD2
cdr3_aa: CAISSLAGVNEQFF
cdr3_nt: TGTGCCATCTCCAGTCTAGCGGGAGTCAATGAGCAGTTCTTC

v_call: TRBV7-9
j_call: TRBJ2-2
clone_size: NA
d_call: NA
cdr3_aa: CASSPRGAMDTGELFF
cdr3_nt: TGTGCCAGCAGCCCACGGGGGGCGATGGACACCGGGGAGCTGTTTTTT

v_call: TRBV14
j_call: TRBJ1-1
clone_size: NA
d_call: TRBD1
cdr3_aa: CASSLRGPTEAFF
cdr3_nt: TGTGCCAGCAGCCTAAGGGGGCCGACTGAAGCTTTCTTT

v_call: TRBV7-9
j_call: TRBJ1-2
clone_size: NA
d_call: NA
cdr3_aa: CASSLEIRHHYTF
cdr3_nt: TGTGCCAGCAGCTTAGAAATACGACATCACTACACCTTC

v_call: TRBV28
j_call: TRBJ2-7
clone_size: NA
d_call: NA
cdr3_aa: CASSRDTSSYEQYF
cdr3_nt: TGTGCCAGCAGTAGGGACACGAGCTCCTACGAGCAGTACTTC

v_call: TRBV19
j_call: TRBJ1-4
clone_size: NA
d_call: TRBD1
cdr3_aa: CASRDDRGPTNEKLFF
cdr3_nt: TGTGCCAGTAGAGACGACAGGGGACCAACTAATGAAAAACTGTTTTTT

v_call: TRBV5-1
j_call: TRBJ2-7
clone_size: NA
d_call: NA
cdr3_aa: CASAGTSTYEQYF
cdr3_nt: TGCGCCAGCGCAGGGACATCAACCTACGAGCAGTACTTC

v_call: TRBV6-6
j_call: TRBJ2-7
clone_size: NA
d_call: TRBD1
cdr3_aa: CASSPRQGAYEQYF
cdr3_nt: TGTGCCAGCAGTCCCCGACAGGGGGCGTACGAGCAGTACTTC

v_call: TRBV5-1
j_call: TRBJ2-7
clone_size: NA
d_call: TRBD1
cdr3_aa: CASSGTGAHEQYF
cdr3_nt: TGCGCCAGCAGCGGAACAGGGGCCCACGAGCAGTACTTC